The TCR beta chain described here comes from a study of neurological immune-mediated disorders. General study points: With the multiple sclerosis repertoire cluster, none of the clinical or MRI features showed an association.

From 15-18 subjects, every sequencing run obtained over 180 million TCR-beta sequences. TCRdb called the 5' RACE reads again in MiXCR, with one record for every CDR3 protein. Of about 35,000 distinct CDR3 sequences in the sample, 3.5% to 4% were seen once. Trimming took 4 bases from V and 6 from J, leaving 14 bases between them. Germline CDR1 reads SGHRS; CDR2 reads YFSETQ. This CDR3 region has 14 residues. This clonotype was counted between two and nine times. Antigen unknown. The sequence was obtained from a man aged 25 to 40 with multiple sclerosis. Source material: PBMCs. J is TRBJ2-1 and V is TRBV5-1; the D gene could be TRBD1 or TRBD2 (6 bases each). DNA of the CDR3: TGCGCCAGCAGCCAGGGAAAGGGGGGCAATGAGCAGTTCTTC. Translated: CASSQGKGGNEQFF.